These 15 T cell receptor beta chains came from one sample sequenced in a study of T cells in women clearing cervical HPV infection. Clones were read by immunoSEQ multiplex PCR, and TCRdb kept only the in-frame ones, dropping some. In all, the sample yields about 40,000 clones. The sample comprised blood buffy coat. All receptors come from a woman between 18 and 70 years old with a cervical HPV16 infection that either progressed to CIN3+ or cleared (not recorded which).

Of note for this clone: The read halts 3 residues ahead of the CDR3 end, with the missing end drawn from the germline J gene. This CDR3 is also generated by other DNA sequences in the sample. The rearrangement links TRBV7-8 to TRBJ2-7; possibly TRBD2 for D (5 bases). CDR3 length equals 13 residues. Germline loops: CDR1 SGHVS, CDR2 FQNEAQ. The V and J ends lost 0 bases and 3 bases respectively, with 6 bases between them. The CDR3 here is CASSLASVYEQYF. Incomplete CDR3 DNA: TGTGCCAGCAGCTTAGCTAGCGTCTACGAG.

Regarding this clone: The DNA ends 3 residues before the CDR3 does, and the rest of the CDR3 is filled in from the germline J gene. This chain links TRBV2 with TRBJ2-1; TRBD1 aligns across 7 bases. The V and J ends lost 3 bases and 8 bases, in that order; junction bases with no gene match: 10. This CDR3 region has 15 residues. The germline V gene has CDR1 SNHLY and CDR2 FYNNEI. The DNA read from the CDR3 is TGTGCCAGCAGTGACCTATTACAGGGGTGGGATGAG. It encodes CASSDLLQGWDE. The complete CDR3 reads CASSDLLQGWDEQFF.

A note on this clone: The CDR3 end falls 3 residues outside the read, so it is completed with the germline J gene. The chain has TRBV2 and TRBJ1-2, with D perhaps matching TRBD1 (6 bases). CDR3 size: 14 residues. V lost 6 bases and J lost 4, with 15 bases in between. The germline V gene has CDR1 SNHLY and CDR2 FYNNEI. The part of the CDR3 DNA that was read is TGTGCCAGCAGCGCCCAGGGGAAATTCTATGGC. Amino acid sequence: CASSAQGKFYG. The entire CDR3 protein is CASSAQGKFYGYTF.

As regards this clone: The CDR3 end is not reached by the read, which stops 3 residues before it; the germline J gene fills it in. The V and J genes are TRBV12-3 or TRBV12-4 and TRBJ1-1, with D hard to call. The CDR3 length is 14 residues. CDR3 DNA (partial): TGTGCCAGCAGTTTAACCCTCCACCAGATGCGG. The encoded protein is CASSLTLHQMR. The complete CDR3 protein is CASSLTLHQMRAFF.

Of note for this clone: The CDR3 end falls 3 residues outside the read, so it is completed with the germline J gene. The chain joins TRBV18 to TRBJ2-7; TRBD1 agrees at 11 bases. The V gene end was trimmed by 3 bases and the J gene end by 5 bases; junction bases not matched to a gene: 6. Germline CDR1 KGHSH, CDR2 LQKENI. The CDR3 spans 15 residues. The CDR3 loop is CASSPRDRGFDEQYF. The CDR3 DNA, read in part, is TGTGCCAGCTCACCCCGGGACAGGGGGTTCGACGAG.

Regarding this clone: The CDR3 is cut off 3 residues early in the read; its end comes from the germline J gene. The rearrangement joins TRBV10-2 to TRBJ2-5, with D tentatively TRBD2 (5 bases). The CDR3 runs to 15 residues. Germline assignment: CDR1 WSHSY and CDR2 SAAADI. Trimming cost V 3 bases and J 1 base, with 12 bases left between them. The sequenced part of the CDR3 DNA is TGCGCCAGCAGTGACCTTGGCGGGTTCCAAGAGACC. It specifies CASSDLGGFQET. The whole CDR3 sequence reads CASSDLGGFQETQYF.

Points on this clone: The CDR3 end is not reached by the read, which stops 3 residues before it; the germline J gene fills it in. V and J are TRBV5-4 and TRBJ2-3; D is possibly TRBD1 (6 bases). The V and J ends lost 4 bases and 1 base respectively, with 13 bases between them. CDR3 length: 15 amino acids. Germline V CDR1 and CDR2: SGHNT, YYREEE (reference sequence). Partial CDR3 DNA: TGTGCCAGCAGCGACTATTACAGGGGCACAGATACG. Residues: CASSDYYRGTDT. The whole CDR3 sequence reads CASSDYYRGTDTQYF.

As for this clone: The CDR3 goes on 3 residues after the read ends, and that part is filled in from the germline J gene. The chain carries TRBV13 and TRBJ1-6; D call uncertain. Per germline, CDR1 PRHDT and CDR2 FYEKMQ (reference sequence). CDR3 length: 16 amino acids. Trimming pared 0 bases from V and 7 bases from J, leaving 13 bases between. CDR3 region: CASSLGVSAVNSPLHF. Incomplete CDR3 DNA: TGTGCCAGCAGCTTAGGCGTAAGCGCGGTAAATTCACCC.

Points on this clone: The read falls 3 residues short of the CDR3 end, and the missing part is taken from the germline J gene. The V call is TRBV2, the J call TRBJ2-5, with 9 bases lining up with TRBD2. V dropped 7 bases and J dropped 5; count of bases not matched to a gene: 14. Germline V CDR1 and CDR2: SNHLY, FYNNEI. This CDR3 has 16 amino acids. The covered CDR3 bases are TGTGCCAGCAACCCCCTAGGAGCGGGGGGATCGGAGACC. As protein: CASNPLGAGGSET. The entire CDR3 reads CASNPLGAGGSETQYF.

Comment on this clone: The missing CDR3 end, 3 residues past where the read stops, is filled in from the germline J gene. The V and J genes are TRBV2 and TRBJ2-5; possible D gene TRBD1, 7 bases. Trimming shortened V by 6 bases and J by 6 bases, and 17 bases separated the two germline ends. Per the germline V gene, CDR1 is SNHLY and CDR2 is FYNNEI. The CDR3 sequence is 14 residues long. This CDR3 is CASRTGDSGQTQYF. CDR3 DNA, as far as it was read: TGTGCCAGCAGGACGGGGGACAGCGGCCAGACC.

On this clone itself: The sequenced fragment ends 3 residues before the CDR3 boundary, so the rest is inferred from the germline J gene. The chain has TRBV5-6 and TRBJ1-1, with TRBD1 as a possible D gene (5 bases). Per germline, CDR1 SGHDT and CDR2 YYEEEE. This CDR3 comprises 15 residues. This CDR3 is CASSLMLPGEQAAFF. The CDR3 bases that were read are TGTGCCAGCAGCTTGATGCTTCCGGGGGAACAGGCA.

A word on this clone: The read ends 3 residues before the CDR3 terminus; that terminus is restored from the germline J gene. The gene calls are TRBV13 and TRBJ2-7; D remains ambiguous. The V end lost 4 bases, the J end lost 0 bases, and 10 bases lay between the germline ends. From germline, CDR1 is PRHDT and CDR2 FYEKMQ (reference sequence). There are 14 residues in the CDR3. The CDR3 DNA, read in part, is TGTGCCAGCAGCTCTAGTAAGTTCTCCTACGAG. It translates to CASSSSKFSYE. The complete CDR3 protein is CASSSSKFSYEQYF. The variable domain in full, completed from reference TRBV13 and TRBJ2-7, reads AAGVIQSPRHLIKEKRETATLKCYPIPRHDTVYWYQQGPGQDPQFLISFYEKMQSDKGSIPDRFSAQQFSDYHSELNMSSLELGDSALYFCASSSSKFSYEQYFGPGTRLTVT.

In regard to this clone: The read finishes 3 residues shy of the CDR3 end, and the germline J gene is used to complete it. The chain links TRBV7-3 to TRBJ2-7, with 15 bases lining up with TRBD2. J gave up 0 bases and V 6 bases, and 6 bases lay outside the gene matches. CDR1 and CDR2 (germline): SGHTA, FQGTGA. The CDR3 consists of 17 residues. The covered CDR3 bases are TGTGCCAGCAGTTTCGGGACTAGCGGGGGGCACTCCTACGAG. This gives the protein CASSFGTSGGHSYE. The CDR3 in its entirety is CASSFGTSGGHSYEQYF.

Details on this clone: The read ends 3 residues shy of where the CDR3 ends; the end is completed using the germline J gene. V and J are TRBV2 and TRBJ2-2; D is perhaps TRBD1 (5 bases). CDR3 length: 13 amino acids. Trimming removed 5 bases from V and 4 bases from J, with 8 bases in between. Germline CDR1 is SNHLY and CDR2 is FYNNEI. The CDR3 sequence: CASSTDSTGELFF. The DNA read from the CDR3 is TGTGCCAGCAGTACAGACAGCACCGGGGAG.

Note on this clone: The sequence runs out 3 residues before the end of the CDR3; the remainder is reconstructed from the germline J gene. The chain employs TRBV20-1 and TRBJ1-2, with D possibly being TRBD1 (6 bases). Germline V gene lookup returns CDR1 DFQATT and CDR2 SNEGSKA (reference sequence). Trimming pared 2 bases from V and 4 bases from J, leaving 17 bases between. The length of the CDR3 is 15 residues. The DNA read from the CDR3 is TGCAGTGCTAGAAGAGAAGGGGGAGGGGCCTATGGC. Residues: CSARREGGGAYG. The full CDR3 protein is CSARREGGGAYGYTF.